The 5 T cell receptor beta chains given below trace back to one sample, sequenced in a study of blood T cell repertoires in COVID-19. Sequenced by immunoSEQ multiplex PCR; TCRdb stores in-frame clones only, minus some. The sample comprises about 280,000 clones, roughly 87% of which are singletons, and under 7% rests with the top ten. The sample taken for sequencing was PBMCs or T cells enriched from blood (not recorded which). Source of these receptors: a woman between 35 and 50 years old who had recovered from COVID-19.

This chain uses TRBV12-3 or TRBV12-4 with TRBJ1-1; D unclear. This CDR3 has 13 amino acids. Trimming shortened V by 2 bases and J by 1 base, and 5 bases separated the two germline ends. For the CDR3, the DNA is TGTGCCAGCAGTTTAAGCGGGAACACTGAAGCTTTCTTT. Its translation is CASSLSGNTEAFF.

This rearrangement joins TRBV19 to TRBJ2-7, with D possibly matching TRBD2 (6 bases). Germline V gives CDR1 LNHDA, CDR2 SQIVND (reference sequence). There are 11 residues in the CDR3. The V end was cut by 8 bases, the J end by 6 bases, with 11 bases between. CDR3 bases: TGTGCCAGTGGGACTGGCGGCGAGCAGTACTTC. Translation: CASGTGGEQYF.

The sample holds one count of this clone. The rearrangement uses TRBV12-3 or TRBV12-4 and TRBJ2-7; TRBD2 agrees at 8 bases. V shed 8 bases and J 5 bases; nucleotides not matched to a gene: 2. The CDR3 is made up of 11 amino acids. This CDR3 is CASRGGDEQYF. CDR3 DNA: TGTGCCAGCCGGGGGGGAGACGAGCAGTACTTC.

The V and J genes are TRBV7-8 and TRBJ1-2, with 8 bases lining up with TRBD1. Looked up from germline, CDR1 is SGHVS and CDR2 is FQNEAQ. V shed 3 bases, J shed 4 bases, and the junction held 7 bases outside the gene matches. The CDR3 has 15 residues. CDR3 residues: CASSFQQGGIYGYTF. DNA of the CDR3: TGTGCCAGCAGCTTCCAACAGGGGGGTATCTATGGCTACACCTTC.

J is TRBJ1-5 and V is TRBV18; D gene unclear. The CDR3 runs to 14 residues. CDR1 and CDR2 from the germline V gene are KGHSH and LQKENI. V shed 0 bases and J shed 3 bases, with 6 bases lying between them. The CDR3, as DNA: TGTGCCAGCTCACCACCGCAGTTCAATCAGCCCCAGCATTTT. It translates to CASSPPQFNQPQHF.